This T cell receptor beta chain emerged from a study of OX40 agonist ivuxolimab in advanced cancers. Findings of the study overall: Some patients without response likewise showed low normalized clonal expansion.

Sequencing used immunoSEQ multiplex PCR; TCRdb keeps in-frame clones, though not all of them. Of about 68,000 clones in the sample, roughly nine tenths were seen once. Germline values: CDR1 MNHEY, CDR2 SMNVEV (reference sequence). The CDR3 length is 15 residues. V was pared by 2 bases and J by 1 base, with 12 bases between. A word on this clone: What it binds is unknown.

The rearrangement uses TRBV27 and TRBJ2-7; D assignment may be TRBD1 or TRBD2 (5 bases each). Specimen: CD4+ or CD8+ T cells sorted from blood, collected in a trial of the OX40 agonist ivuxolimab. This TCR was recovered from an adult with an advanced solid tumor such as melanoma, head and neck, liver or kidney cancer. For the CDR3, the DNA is TGTGCCAGCAGTTTAATCGGGGCAGCTTCCTACGAGCAGTACTTC. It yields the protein CASSLIGAASYEQYF.